The rows below give T cell receptor beta chains drawn from one sample of a study of blood T cell repertoires in COVID-19. The repertoire was sequenced with immunoSEQ multiplex PCR; TCRdb's copy has only in-frame clones and lacks some. The sample has about 300,000 clones, about 89% seen once. The sample was peripheral blood. The source is a middle-aged man with acute or convalescent COVID-19. Both conserved end residues are part of each CDR3. The D gene is left open where the match is weak. Where a row states a size, it is once, few, many or the class of an expanded clone; other rows omit it.

j_call: TRBJ2-3
clone_size: NA
v_call: TRBV24-1
d_call: TRBD2
cdr3_aa: CATSDPPGRGGGDTQYF
cdr3_nt: TGTGCCACCAGTGACCCCCCGGGCCGGGGGGGCGGAGATACGCAGTATTTT

j_call: TRBJ1-5
clone_size: NA
v_call: TRBV10-3
d_call: TRBD1
cdr3_aa: CAISGTGNSNQPQHF
cdr3_nt: TGTGCCATCAGTGGGACAGGGAACAGCAATCAGCCCCAGCATTTT

j_call: TRBJ2-7
clone_size: NA
v_call: TRBV19
d_call: TRBD2
cdr3_aa: CASSSGLAGSAEEQYF
cdr3_nt: TGTGCCAGTAGTTCCGGACTAGCGGGGTCCGCGGAGGAGCAGTACTTC

j_call: TRBJ1-2
clone_size: NA
v_call: TRBV11-2
d_call: NA
cdr3_aa: CASSRGAGTQQYGYTF
cdr3_nt: TGTGCCAGCAGCCGGGGGGCCGGGACACAGCAATATGGCTACACCTTC

j_call: TRBJ1-1
clone_size: NA
v_call: TRBV5-1
d_call: NA
cdr3_aa: CASSPGWGRGEKTEAFF
cdr3_nt: TGCGCCAGCAGCCCCGGGTGGGGCAGGGGAGAAAAGACTGAAGCTTTCTTT

j_call: TRBJ1-4
clone_size: NA
v_call: TRBV5-6
d_call: TRBD1
cdr3_aa: CASSLGQGIEKLFF
cdr3_nt: TGTGCCAGCAGCTTGGGACAGGGGATTGAAAAACTGTTTTTT

j_call: TRBJ2-7
clone_size: NA
v_call: TRBV14
d_call: NA
cdr3_aa: CASSQWGTFGPYEQYF
cdr3_nt: TGTGCCAGCAGCCAATGGGGGACATTCGGGCCTTACGAGCAGTACTTC

j_call: TRBJ2-3
clone_size: NA
v_call: TRBV9
d_call: TRBD1
cdr3_aa: CASSVGVGQGTDTQYF
cdr3_nt: TGTGCCAGCAGCGTAGGGGTGGGACAGGGCACAGATACGCAGTATTTT

j_call: TRBJ1-5
clone_size: NA
v_call: TRBV18
d_call: TRBD1
cdr3_aa: CASSSTGSGSNQPQHF
cdr3_nt: TGTGCCAGCTCCTCGACAGGGAGTGGGAGCAATCAGCCCCAGCATTTT

j_call: TRBJ1-4
clone_size: NA
v_call: TRBV7-9
d_call: TRBD1
cdr3_aa: CASSLSLGQGTEKLFF
cdr3_nt: TGTGCCAGCAGCTTGAGCCTGGGACAGGGGACGGAAAAACTGTTTTTT

j_call: TRBJ2-1
clone_size: NA
v_call: TRBV27
d_call: TRBD1
cdr3_aa: CASSTGERSYNEQFF
cdr3_nt: TGTGCCAGCAGTACAGGGGAAAGGTCCTACAATGAGCAGTTCTTC

j_call: TRBJ1-4
clone_size: NA
v_call: TRBV6-6
d_call: TRBD1
cdr3_aa: CASSYRGGVENEKLFF
cdr3_nt: TGTGCCAGCAGTTATCGAGGGGGCGTAGAGAATGAAAAACTGTTTTTT

j_call: TRBJ1-2
clone_size: NA
v_call: TRBV9
d_call: TRBD1
cdr3_aa: CASKGQGVDGYTF
cdr3_nt: TGTGCCAGCAAGGGACAGGGGGTTGATGGCTACACCTTC

j_call: TRBJ2-3
clone_size: NA
v_call: TRBV20-1
d_call: NA
cdr3_aa: CSATGTDTQYF
cdr3_nt: TGCAGTGCCACAGGGACAGATACGCAGTATTTT

j_call: TRBJ1-1
clone_size: NA
v_call: TRBV5-1
d_call: TRBD1
cdr3_aa: CASSLGTGFMNTEAFF
cdr3_nt: TGCGCCAGCAGCTTGGGGACAGGCTTCATGAACACTGAAGCTTTCTTT

j_call: TRBJ2-5
clone_size: NA
v_call: TRBV5-1
d_call: TRBD1
cdr3_aa: CASSEGQGGRETQYF
cdr3_nt: TGCGCCAGCAGCGAGGGACAGGGGGGTCGAGAGACCCAGTACTTC

j_call: TRBJ2-7
clone_size: NA
v_call: TRBV6-5
d_call: NA
cdr3_aa: CASHHPQGYEQYF
cdr3_nt: TGTGCCAGCCATCACCCCCAGGGCTACGAGCAGTACTTC

j_call: TRBJ2-1
clone_size: NA
v_call: TRBV20-1
d_call: TRBD2
cdr3_aa: CSAVSGGIQFF
cdr3_nt: TGCAGTGCAGTCAGCGGGGGGATACAGTTCTTC

j_call: TRBJ1-1
clone_size: NA
v_call: TRBV19
d_call: TRBD1
cdr3_aa: CASSIGDREGMNTEAFF
cdr3_nt: TGTGCCAGTAGTATTGGGGACAGGGAGGGCATGAACACTGAAGCTTTCTTT

j_call: TRBJ1-2
clone_size: NA
v_call: TRBV7-2
d_call: TRBD1
cdr3_aa: CASSGTGLYGYTF
cdr3_nt: TGTGCCAGCAGCGGGACAGGGTTATATGGCTACACCTTC

j_call: TRBJ1-2
clone_size: NA
v_call: TRBV11-2
d_call: NA
cdr3_aa: CASSPVAANYGYTF
cdr3_nt: TGTGCCAGCAGCCCAGTGGCGGCTAATTATGGCTACACCTTC

j_call: TRBJ1-3
clone_size: NA
v_call: TRBV7-2
d_call: NA
cdr3_aa: CASSLETGSGNTIYF
cdr3_nt: TGTGCCAGCAGCTTAGAAACCGGCTCTGGAAACACCATATATTTT

j_call: TRBJ2-7
clone_size: few
v_call: TRBV3-1/TRBV3-2
d_call: NA
cdr3_aa: CASSQVGWEQYF
cdr3_nt: TGTGCCAGCAGCCAAGTTGGCTGGGAGCAGTACTTC

j_call: TRBJ1-4
clone_size: NA
v_call: TRBV27
d_call: NA
cdr3_aa: CASSPTRGSEKLFF
cdr3_nt: TGTGCCAGCAGTCCGACTAGGGGCTCTGAAAAACTGTTTTTT

j_call: TRBJ1-6
clone_size: NA
v_call: TRBV27
d_call: NA
cdr3_aa: CASSTGRLSSYNSPLHF
cdr3_nt: TGTGCCAGCTCCACAGGGAGACTGAGCTCCTATAATTCACCCCTCCACTTT

j_call: TRBJ1-2
clone_size: NA
v_call: TRBV14
d_call: NA
cdr3_aa: CASSQAGHYGYTF
cdr3_nt: TGTGCCAGCAGCCAGGCGGGGCACTATGGCTACACCTTC

j_call: TRBJ2-1
clone_size: NA
v_call: TRBV7-6
d_call: NA
cdr3_aa: CASSLGGGSYNEQFF
cdr3_nt: TGTGCCAGCAGCTTAGGGGGCGGCTCCTACAATGAGCAGTTCTTC

j_call: TRBJ2-6
clone_size: NA
v_call: TRBV7-2
d_call: NA
cdr3_aa: CASSFSSGANVLTF
cdr3_nt: TGTGCCAGCAGCTTTAGTTCCGGGGCCAACGTCCTGACTTTC

j_call: TRBJ2-3
clone_size: NA
v_call: TRBV5-6
d_call: NA
cdr3_aa: CASSLSLTDTQYF
cdr3_nt: TGTGCCAGCAGCCTTTCCTTAACAGATACGCAGTATTTT

j_call: TRBJ1-1
clone_size: NA
v_call: TRBV20-1
d_call: NA
cdr3_aa: CSASPSRVGDTEAFF
cdr3_nt: TGCAGTGCTAGTCCGTCGAGGGTCGGGGACACTGAAGCTTTCTTT

j_call: TRBJ1-1
clone_size: NA
v_call: TRBV18
d_call: NA
cdr3_aa: CASSPIGGNTEAFF
cdr3_nt: TGTGCCAGCTCACCAATAGGGGGGAACACTGAAGCTTTCTTT

j_call: TRBJ1-5
clone_size: NA
v_call: TRBV2
d_call: NA
cdr3_aa: CASVGTGGRQPQHF
cdr3_nt: TGTGCCAGCGTGGGGACTGGGGGACGACAGCCCCAGCATTTT

j_call: TRBJ1-1
clone_size: NA
v_call: TRBV19
d_call: NA
cdr3_aa: CASRLDSYTEAFF
cdr3_nt: TGTGCCAGTAGGTTGGACAGTTACACTGAAGCTTTCTTT

j_call: TRBJ1-3
clone_size: NA
v_call: TRBV4-1
d_call: TRBD1
cdr3_aa: CASSQEFLGQGAGDTIYF
cdr3_nt: TGCGCCAGCAGCCAAGAATTCCTCGGACAGGGGGCTGGAGACACCATATATTTT

j_call: TRBJ2-1
clone_size: NA
v_call: TRBV5-1
d_call: NA
cdr3_aa: CASSPSTPRSYNEQFF
cdr3_nt: TGCGCCAGCAGCCCATCGACACCCCGCTCCTACAATGAGCAGTTCTTC

j_call: TRBJ1-3
clone_size: NA
v_call: TRBV5-4
d_call: NA
cdr3_aa: CASSRNPGGPSSGNTIYF
cdr3_nt: TGTGCCAGCAGCCGTAACCCGGGAGGACCGAGCTCTGGAAACACCATATATTTT

j_call: TRBJ2-6
clone_size: NA
v_call: TRBV15
d_call: NA
cdr3_aa: CASRLSGANVLTF
cdr3_nt: TGTGCCTCTAGATTGTCTGGGGCCAACGTCCTGACTTTC

j_call: TRBJ1-1
clone_size: few
v_call: TRBV6-6
d_call: TRBD1
cdr3_aa: CASSYGQGIWNTEAFF
cdr3_nt: TGTGCCAGCAGTTACGGACAGGGGATTTGGAACACTGAAGCTTTCTTT

j_call: TRBJ2-1
clone_size: NA
v_call: TRBV2
d_call: NA
cdr3_aa: CASSGPYNEQFF
cdr3_nt: TGTGCCAGCAGTGGGCCGTACAATGAGCAGTTCTTC

j_call: TRBJ1-2
clone_size: NA
v_call: TRBV10-3
d_call: NA
cdr3_aa: CAISQQEGGYTF
cdr3_nt: TGTGCCATCAGCCAACAGGAAGGGGGCTACACCTTC

j_call: TRBJ1-1
clone_size: NA
v_call: TRBV28
d_call: TRBD1
cdr3_aa: CASSSQGANTEAFF
cdr3_nt: TGTGCCAGCAGCAGTCAGGGGGCTAACACTGAAGCTTTCTTT

j_call: TRBJ2-1
clone_size: NA
v_call: TRBV10-3
d_call: NA
cdr3_aa: CAISRGGPSKDNEQFF
cdr3_nt: TGTGCCATATCGAGGGGGGGGCCAAGCAAGGACAATGAGCAGTTCTTC

j_call: TRBJ2-3
clone_size: once
v_call: TRBV7-9
d_call: NA
cdr3_aa: CASSLGATDTQYF
cdr3_nt: TGTGCCAGCAGCTTGGGGGCTACAGATACGCAGTATTTT

j_call: TRBJ2-3
clone_size: NA
v_call: TRBV7-2
d_call: TRBD2
cdr3_aa: CASSRVAGGQDTQYF
cdr3_nt: TGTGCCAGCAGCCGTGTAGCGGGGGGTCAAGATACGCAGTATTTT

j_call: TRBJ2-7
clone_size: NA
v_call: TRBV29-1
d_call: NA
cdr3_aa: CSVDRYEQYF
cdr3_nt: TGCAGCGTTGATCGTTACGAGCAGTACTTC

j_call: TRBJ2-3
clone_size: NA
v_call: TRBV3-1/TRBV3-2
d_call: NA
cdr3_aa: CASSPWSGRTDTQYF
cdr3_nt: TGTGCCAGCAGCCCTTGGTCGGGGAGGACAGATACGCAGTATTTT

j_call: TRBJ2-3
clone_size: NA
v_call: TRBV15
d_call: NA
cdr3_aa: CATSRAPTTENTQYF
cdr3_nt: TGTGCCACCAGCAGAGCCCCCACAACAGAGAATACGCAGTATTTT

j_call: TRBJ1-1
clone_size: NA
v_call: TRBV6-5
d_call: NA
cdr3_aa: CASTKAEGREAFF
cdr3_nt: TGTGCCAGCACCAAGGCCGAAGGGAGGGAAGCTTTCTTT

j_call: TRBJ1-2
clone_size: NA
v_call: TRBV6-6
d_call: TRBD1
cdr3_aa: CASSPRRDSEPNYGYTF
cdr3_nt: TGTGCCAGCAGTCCCCGCCGGGACAGCGAACCTAACTATGGCTACACCTTC